This T cell receptor (beta chain) is from a study of early T cells in non-severe SARS-CoV-2 infection. Looking at the study overall: RNA in bulk from unsorted whole blood was sequenced, and chains were unpaired. Whole-study results and caveats: Private and CD4 specificities were missed by VDJdb matching, skewed to anti-spike CD8.

Researchers attached unique molecular identifiers to individual cDNA molecules. TCRdb reprocessed the 5' RACE reads via MiXCR and lists one record per CDR3 protein. The sample carries over 55,000 distinct CDR3 sequences, 8.5% to 9.5% recorded once. Germline lookup yields CDR1 SGHAT and CDR2 FQNNGV. This CDR3 contains 15 residues. V was trimmed by 1 base and J by 2 bases, leaving 8 bases between them. In this sample, this clonotype turned up a few times. Its specificity is unknown. The sample consisted of whole blood. The receptor was derived from an adult who was a healthcare worker with PCR-confirmed SARS-CoV-2 infection or an uninfected control (not recorded which). The chain is built from TRBV11-2 and TRBJ2-2; D might be TRBD1 or TRBD2, each matching 6 bases. The CDR3 is CASSLAGANTGELFF. In nucleotides, the CDR3 is TGTGCCAGCAGCTTAGCGGGGGCAAACACCGGGGAGCTGTTTTTT.